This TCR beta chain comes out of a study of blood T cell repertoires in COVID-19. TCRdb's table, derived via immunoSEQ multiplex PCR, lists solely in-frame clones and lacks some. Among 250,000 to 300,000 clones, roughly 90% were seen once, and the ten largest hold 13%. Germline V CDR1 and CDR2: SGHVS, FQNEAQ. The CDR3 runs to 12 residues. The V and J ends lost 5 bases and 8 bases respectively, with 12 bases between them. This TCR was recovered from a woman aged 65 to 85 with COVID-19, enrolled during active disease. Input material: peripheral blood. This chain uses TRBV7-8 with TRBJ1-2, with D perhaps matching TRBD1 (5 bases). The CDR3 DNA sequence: TGTGCCAGCAGCCATGCAGGGCCCGGCTACACCTTC. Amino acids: CASSHAGPGYTF.